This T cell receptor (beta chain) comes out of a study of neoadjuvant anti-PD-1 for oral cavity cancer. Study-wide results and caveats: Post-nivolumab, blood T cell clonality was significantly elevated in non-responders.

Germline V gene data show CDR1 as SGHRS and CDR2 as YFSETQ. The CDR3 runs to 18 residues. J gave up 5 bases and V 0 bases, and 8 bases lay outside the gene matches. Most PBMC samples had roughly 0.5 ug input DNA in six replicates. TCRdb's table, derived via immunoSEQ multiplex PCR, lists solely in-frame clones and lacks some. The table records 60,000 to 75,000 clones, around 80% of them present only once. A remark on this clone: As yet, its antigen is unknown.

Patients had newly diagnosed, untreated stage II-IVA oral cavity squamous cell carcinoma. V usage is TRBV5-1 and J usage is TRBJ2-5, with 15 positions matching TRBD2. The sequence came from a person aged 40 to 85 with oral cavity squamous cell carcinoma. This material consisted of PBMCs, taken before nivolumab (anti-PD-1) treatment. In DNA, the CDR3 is TGCGCCAGCAGCTTGGCACCGGGACTAGCGGGAGGTGCGGAGACCCAGTACTTC. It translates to CASSLAPGLAGGAETQYF.